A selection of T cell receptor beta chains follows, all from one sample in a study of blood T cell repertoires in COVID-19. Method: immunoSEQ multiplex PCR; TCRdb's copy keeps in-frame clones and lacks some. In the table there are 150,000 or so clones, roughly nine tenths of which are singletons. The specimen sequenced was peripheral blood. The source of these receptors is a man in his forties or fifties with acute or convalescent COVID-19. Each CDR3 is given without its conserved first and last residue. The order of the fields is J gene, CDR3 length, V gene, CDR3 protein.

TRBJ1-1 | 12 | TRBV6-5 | ASSRDWENTEAF
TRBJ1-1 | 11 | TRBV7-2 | ASSLNRDTEAF
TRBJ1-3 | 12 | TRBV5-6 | ASGKRGSGNTIY
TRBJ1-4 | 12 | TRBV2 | ASRPGQKNEKLF
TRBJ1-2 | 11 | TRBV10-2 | ASSEGAGYGYT
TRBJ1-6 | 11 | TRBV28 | ASSPGSNSPLH
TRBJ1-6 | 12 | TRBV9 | ASSVQVGVTPLH
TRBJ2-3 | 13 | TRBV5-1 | ASSSGQGVTDTQY
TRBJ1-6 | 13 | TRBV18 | ASSSLGTGISPLH
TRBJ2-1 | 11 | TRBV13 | ASKGDSYNEQF
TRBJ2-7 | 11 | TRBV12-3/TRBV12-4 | ASSLGTFYEQY
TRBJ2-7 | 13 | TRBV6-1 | ASSPRTFATYEQY
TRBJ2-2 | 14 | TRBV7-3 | ASSLSGRRRAGELF
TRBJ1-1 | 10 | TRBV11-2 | ASSLDGIEAF
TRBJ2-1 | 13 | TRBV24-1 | ATSDFSAGENEQF
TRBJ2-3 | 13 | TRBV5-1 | ASSWWGTVTDTQY
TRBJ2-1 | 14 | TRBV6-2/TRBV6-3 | ASSYGGLAGGNEQF
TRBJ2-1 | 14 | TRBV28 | ASSTPSAGGWDEQF
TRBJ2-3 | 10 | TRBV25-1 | ASHGRADTQY
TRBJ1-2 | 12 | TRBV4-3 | ASSHGGTAYGYT